This TCR beta chain was identified in a study of blood T cell repertoires in COVID-19 (dated by TCRdb to about 2020). For context, the study as a whole: Samples from collaborators originated in the United States, Italy and Spain and spanned both the acute and convalescent phases of COVID-19. The prospective study material was composed of cDNA or gDNA derived from T cells, B-cell-depleted T cells, or PBMCs. The dataset comprised deeply sampled blood TCRbeta repertoires from subjects exposed to, actively infected with, or recovered from COVID-19. The repertoires were released in a freely available public database meant as a resource for research on the immune response to SARS-CoV-2. Samples were obtained from the ongoing ImmuneRACE study (first 160 participants) and from 1,200 or so subjects provided by 6 global collaborators. Sample metadata almost always included a de-identified subject ID, COVID-19 status, age in years and sex. Where HLA class I and class II types were available, the types were taken from metadata supplied by the sample provider, not from assay-based typing. Results the study describes overall, beyond this receptor: Clinical and demographic metadata were provided uncurated, with the amount varying by source and participant.

The CDR3 covers 12 residues, taking in both the cysteine and the phenylalanine. The sequence is cut down to CDR3 DNA, 36 bases in frame from base 1. V is cut back by 6 bases and J by 3 bases, with 0 bases in the junction unmatched. CDR1 and CDR2 are drawn from the germline V gene (reference sequence): MNHEY, SMNVEV. TCRbeta CDR3 regions were amplified from genomic DNA by means of the immunoSEQ Assay, a bias-controlled multiplex PCR. Regarding the original processing steps: The number of nucleated cells in each sample was estimated from the amplification of reference gene primers within the assay. Sequence reads were collapsed and filtered to measure the absolute abundance of every unique TCRbeta CDR3 rearrangement. For each sample, productive Simpson clonality was calculated as the square root of Simpson's diversity index across productive rearrangements. Here the immuneACCESS table is served through TCRdb, limited to in-frame sequences with V and J called. Missing clones are a known gap in these copies; in checked studies unresolved V genes cover under half, and the rest lacks a known reason. Clone size and V and J calls were adopted from that table, with D and trimming inferred from the DNA. This sample lists 350,000 or so clones; approximately 89% were detected once. 3.5% to 4% of the sample is in the top ten clones.

This clone was detected a few times. There is no known antigen for this receptor. Per-nucleotide qualities are absent, and no much larger clonotype sits a single base away. One collaborating source in Seattle enrolled patients during active infection and followed them longitudinally through the course of disease. Collaborating institutions collected whole blood in K2EDTA tubes following their own protocols. For TCRbeta analysis, collaborators shipped samples as frozen whole blood, isolated PBMCs, or DNA extracted from either of those sample types. This receptor was obtained from a woman in her sixties or seventies with COVID-19, enrolled during active disease. The rearrangement combines TRBV27 with TRBJ2-7, with 9 central nucleotides matching TRBD2. The sequencing sample was made of peripheral blood. The nucleotides read TGTGCCAGCAGGACTAGCGGCTACGAGCAGTACTTC. This gives the protein CASRTSGYEQYF.